The T cell receptor (beta chain) under discussion was sequenced for a study of cytomegalovirus exposure and HLA in healthy donors. At the level of the study: Per a later analysis, the approximately 600 first-cohort and approximately 120 validation repertoires shared one platform. Study observations and caveats: According to a later analysis, TCR clusters from the first cohort tended to co-occur in the roughly 110 validation repertoires. High specificity and sensitivity for cytomegalovirus status were reported for the classifier. Across donors, most TCRs were seen rarely, yet some public ones were widespread.

CDR1 SGHNT and CDR2 YENEEA come from the germline V gene. The V and J ends lost 8 bases and 4 bases respectively, with 20 bases between them. The CDR3 covers 15 residues. For this clone: Antigen unknown.

Clones were sequenced by immunoSEQ multiplex PCR, and TCRdb holds only the in-frame ones, with some missing. Here the sample spans about 100,000 clones, about 95% being singletons. V is TRBV11-3 and J is TRBJ1-2; D possibly corresponds to TRBD1 (6 bases). The source is a woman aged 18-35 years in good health and CMV-seronegative. Sequenced input: PBMCs. CDR3 region: CASGGSVGALYGYTF. CDR3 sequence (DNA): TGTGCCAGCGGCGGGTCTGTGGGGGCCCTCTATGGCTACACCTTC.